These 7 T cell receptor beta chains share one sample of origin, sequenced in a study of T cells in Graves' hyperthyroidism and ophthalmopathy (dated by TCRdb to the late 2010s). Receptor libraries were prepared by multiplex PCR. For sequencing, an Illumina HiSeq 2000 was employed. The TCR beta CDR3 regions were amplified from the RNA transcripts. The first round of RT-PCR for the TCR CDR3 was performed with the HTBI primer set and the Qiagen OneStep RT-PCR kit. In TCRdb, the public reads were trimmed at Q25 with fastp and aligned with MiXCR, with productive beta chains retained. Rows with one shared CDR3 protein collapse into an entry with the most common genes and DNA. This sample gives roughly 380,000 distinct CDR3 sequences in total; 13% of them show up just once. Roughly 20% of the sample is taken by the ten largest. Sequencing used blood. All receptors derive from a man aged 25 to 45 with Graves' hyperthyroidism that later progressed to Graves' ophthalmopathy.

This clonotype was seen at least ten times. V gene TRBV6-1 combines with J gene TRBJ1-1, with D possibly TRBD1 on 6 matching bases. The CDR3 is made up of 15 amino acids. V gave up 2 bases and J gave up 1 base, with 11 bases separating them. Germline CDR1 and CDR2: MNHNS and SASEGT. CDR3 amino acids: CASSELRTENTEAFF. The DNA for the CDR3 is TGTGCCAGCAGTGAATTAAGGACAGAGAACACTGAAGCTTTCTTT.

On this clonotype: A much larger clonotype is one base distant, so this may be a read error. The rearrangement uses TRBV7-2 and TRBJ2-3; perhaps TRBD1 as D (6 bases). The CDR3 is 15 residues long. CDR1 is SGHTA and CDR2 is FQGNSA in the germline V gene. The CDR3 DNA reads as TGTGCCAGCAGCTTAGGGCCAGGGGATACAGGTACGCAGTATTTT. As protein: CASSLGPGDTGTQYF. The variable domain in full, completed from reference TRBV7-2 and TRBJ2-3, reads GAGVSQSPSNKVTEKGKDVELRCDPISGHTALYWYRQSLGQGLEFLIYFQGNSAPDKSGLPSDRFSAERTGGSVSTLTIQRTQQEDSAVYLCASSLGPGDTGTQYFGPGTRLTVL.

Many counts were recorded for this clonotype. V and J are TRBV7-8 and TRBJ2-3; weak D call: TRBD1 (6 bases). Germline assignment: CDR1 SGHVS and CDR2 FQNEAQ. The CDR3 length is 15 residues. V gave up 2 bases and J gave up 2 bases, with 11 bases separating them. The CDR3 is CASSLRGQFTDTQYF. The CDR3 nucleotides are TGTGCCAGCAGCTTACGGGGACAATTCACAGATACGCAGTATTTT.

This clonotype showed up just a few times. V usage is TRBV5-5 and J usage is TRBJ2-3, with 8 bases that match TRBD1. The germline CDR1 and CDR2 sequences are SGHKS and YYEKEE (reference sequence). This CDR3 is built from 15 residues. V dropped 0 bases and J dropped 3; count of bases not matched to a gene: 3. DNA of the CDR3: TGTGCCAGCAGCTTGGATCAGGGGGCAACAGATACGCAGTATTTT. Residues: CASSLDQGATDTQYF. Full variable domain (outside the CDR3, taken from reference TRBV5-5 and TRBJ2-3): DAGVTQSPTHLIKTRGQQVTLRCSPISGHKSVSWYQQVLGQGPQFIFQYYEKEERGRGNFPDRFSARQFPNYSSELNVNALLLGDSALYLCASSLDQGATDTQYFGPGTRLTVL.

This clonotype was observed at least ten times. The chain uses TRBV6-2 or TRBV6-3 and TRBJ1-2; tentative D call: TRBD1 (5 bases). CDR1 and CDR2 from the germline V gene are MNHEY and SVGEGT. The CDR3 has 14 amino acids. The V and J ends lost 5 bases and 0 bases respectively, with 10 bases between them. The CDR3 loop reads CASSRTTANYGYTF. The CDR3 DNA reads as TGTGCCAGCAGTCGGACAACCGCTAACTATGGCTACACCTTC.

V is TRBV6-2 or TRBV6-3 and J is TRBJ2-5, with TRBD1 identical over 8 bases. From germline, CDR1 is MNHEY and CDR2 SVGEGT. The CDR3 sequence is 15 residues long. Germline trimming cut 6 bases from V and 2 bases from J; bases unmatched to any gene: 8. The CDR3 sequence: CASSQGQGGQETQYF. In nucleotides, the CDR3 is TGTGCCAGCAGCCAAGGACAGGGAGGACAAGAGACCCAGTACTTC.

The rearrangement uses TRBV29-1 and TRBJ2-7; TRBD1 agrees at 9 bases. V gave up 7 bases and J gave up 3 bases; unmatched junction bases: 7. This CDR3 contains 13 residues. From germline, CDR1 is SQVTM and CDR2 ANQGSEA. The CDR3 DNA reads as TGCAGCGCGGGACAGGGTGCCCTCTACGAGCAGTACTTC. It codes for CSAGQGALYEQYF.